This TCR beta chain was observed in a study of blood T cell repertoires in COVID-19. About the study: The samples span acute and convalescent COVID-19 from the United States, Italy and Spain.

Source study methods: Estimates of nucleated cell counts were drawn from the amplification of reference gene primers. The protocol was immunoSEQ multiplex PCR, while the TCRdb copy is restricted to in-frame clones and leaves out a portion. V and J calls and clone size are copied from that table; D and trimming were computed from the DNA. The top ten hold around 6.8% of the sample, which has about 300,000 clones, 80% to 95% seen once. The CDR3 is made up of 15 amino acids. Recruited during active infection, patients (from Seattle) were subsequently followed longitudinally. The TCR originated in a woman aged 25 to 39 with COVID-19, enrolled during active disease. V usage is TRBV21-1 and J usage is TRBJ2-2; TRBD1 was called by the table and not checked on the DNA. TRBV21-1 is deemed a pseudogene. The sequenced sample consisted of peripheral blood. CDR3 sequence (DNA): TGTGCCAGCAGCTCCGGGACAGGGGTATCCGGGGAGCTGTTTTTT. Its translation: CASSSGTGVSGELFF.